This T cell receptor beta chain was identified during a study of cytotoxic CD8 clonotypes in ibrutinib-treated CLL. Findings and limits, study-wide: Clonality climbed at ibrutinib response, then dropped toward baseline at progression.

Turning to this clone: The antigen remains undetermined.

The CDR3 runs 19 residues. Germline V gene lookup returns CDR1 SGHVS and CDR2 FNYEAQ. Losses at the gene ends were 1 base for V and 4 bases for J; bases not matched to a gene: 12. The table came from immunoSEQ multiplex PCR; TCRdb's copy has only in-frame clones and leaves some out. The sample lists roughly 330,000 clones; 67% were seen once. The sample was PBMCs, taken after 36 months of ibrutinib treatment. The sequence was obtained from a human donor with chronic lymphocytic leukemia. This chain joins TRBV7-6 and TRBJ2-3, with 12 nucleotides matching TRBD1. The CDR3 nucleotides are TGTGCCAGCAGCTTAGGGACCGGGACAGGGGGCATAGTAGCAGATACGCAGTATTTT. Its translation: CASSLGTGTGGIVADTQYF.